This T cell receptor (beta chain) was recorded in a study of cytomegalovirus exposure and HLA in healthy donors. Study overall: Of around 410 genotyped donors, roughly 76% grouped in the Caucasian-associated ancestry cluster.

Germline CDR1 and CDR2: SGHVS and FQNEAQ. The CDR3 is 14 amino acids. Trimming removed 1 base at V and 2 bases at J, with 3 bases between. The PCR had 60 Vbeta and 13 Jbeta primers. The data were produced by immunoSEQ multiplex PCR, yet TCRdb's version contains in-frame clones alone and is incomplete. Of approximately 91,000 clones listed, approximately 86% were seen once; the top ten hold 8% to 10%. In regard to this clone: The antigen is not known.

Study-level results: Across all donors, roughly uniform sequencing depth was an assumption of the presence/absence analyses.

The rearrangement uses TRBV7-8 and TRBJ2-6, with no clear D. The sample was PBMCs. The clonotype comes from a man aged 25 to 45 in good health and CMV-seropositive. The chain's CDR3 is CASSLEPGANVLTF. CDR3 nucleotides: TGTGCCAGCAGCTTAGAGCCTGGGGCCAACGTCCTGACTTTC.